This T cell receptor (beta chain) was captured in a study of T-cell reconstitution after alpha-beta-depleted transplantation in children. Study results and limitations: TCRbeta diversity was high at day 60 in some patients (a result of surviving recipient T cells and thymic progenitors). The main origin of T-cell counts and diversity one year after transplant was newly produced T cells. Roughly two months post-transplant, alpha-beta T cells reportedly originated from several hundred graft clones that had expanded.

Unique molecular identifiers were incorporated into the prepared TCRbeta library. A single record per CDR3 protein comes from TCRdb applying MiXCR to the PCR reads. There are around 250,000 distinct CDR3 sequences in the sample; just under 8.5% occur only once, and almost 6.5% lies in the top ten. The V gene's germline CDR1 is MNHEY and CDR2 SVGAGI. Deletions cut 2 bases from V and 5 bases from J, with 15 bases between. This CDR3 comprises 15 residues. This clonotype has a count of ten or more. Its antigen is not known. The TCR originated in a male patient younger than 18 who had a stem cell transplant for acute lymphoblastic leukemia, so the T cells may come from the graft donor. V usage is TRBV6-5 and J usage is TRBJ1-2, with D possibly TRBD1 on 5 matching bases. Source: PBMCs, mostly from graft donor cells, taken 180 days after TCRalphabeta/CD19-depleted stem cell transplant. The CDR3 sequence: CASSYGAPGLYGYTF. Written as DNA, the CDR3 is TGTGCCAGCAGTTACGGGGCGCCGGGACTATATGGCTACACCTTC.